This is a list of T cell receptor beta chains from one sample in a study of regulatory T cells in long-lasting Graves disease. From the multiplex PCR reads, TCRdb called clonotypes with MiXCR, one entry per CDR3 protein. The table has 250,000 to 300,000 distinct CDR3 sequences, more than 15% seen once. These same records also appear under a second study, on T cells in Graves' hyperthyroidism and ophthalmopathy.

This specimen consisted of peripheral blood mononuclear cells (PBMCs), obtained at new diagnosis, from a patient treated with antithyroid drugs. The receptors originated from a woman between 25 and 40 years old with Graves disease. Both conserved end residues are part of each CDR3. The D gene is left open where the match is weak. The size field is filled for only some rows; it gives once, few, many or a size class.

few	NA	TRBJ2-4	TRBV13	TGTGCCAGCAGCTCCCCCCGGGGGAATTCCAAAAACATTCAGTACTTC	CASSSPRGNSKNIQYF
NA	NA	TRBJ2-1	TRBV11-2	TGTGCCAGCAGCTTAGGAAGGGGGGGAAGGTCCTACAATGAGCAGTTCTTC	CASSLGRGGRSYNEQFF
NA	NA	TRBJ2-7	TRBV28	TGTGCCAGCAGTCTTAGGGGCGTCAAGACCTACGAGCAGTACTTC	CASSLRGVKTYEQYF
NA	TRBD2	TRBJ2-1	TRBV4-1	TGCGCCAGCAGCCAAGTGGGACTAACCTACAATGAGCAGTTCTTC	CASSQVGLTYNEQFF
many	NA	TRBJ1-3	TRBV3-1	TGTGCCAGCAGCCAACCCGGGTACTCTGGAAACACCATATATTTT	CASSQPGYSGNTIYF
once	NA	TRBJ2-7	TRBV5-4	TGTGCCAGCAGCCAAGGGACGGTTCCTTACGAGCAGTACTTC	CASSQGTVPYEQYF
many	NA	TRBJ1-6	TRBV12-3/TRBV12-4	TGTGCCAGCAGCTTTGACCTAGAAAATTCACCCCTCCACTTT	CASSFDLENSPLHF
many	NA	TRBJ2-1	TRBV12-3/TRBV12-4	TGTGCCAGCAGTTTAGCACCCAGCGGAAATGAGCAGTTCTTC	CASSLAPSGNEQFF
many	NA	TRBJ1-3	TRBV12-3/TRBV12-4	TGTGCCAGCGCCCCCCATACATCCATATATTTT	CASAPHTSIYF
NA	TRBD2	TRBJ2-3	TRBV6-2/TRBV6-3	TGTGCCAGCAGTGATACTAGCGGGGCCATCACAGGTACGCAGTATTTT	CASSDTSGAITGTQYF
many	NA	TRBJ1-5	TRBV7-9	TGTGCCAGCAGCTTGATCCGGGCTCCCAGGCAGCCCCAGCATTTT	CASSLIRAPRQPQHF
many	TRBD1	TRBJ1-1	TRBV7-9	TGTGCCAGCAGCTCTTACAGGGGACAGCTCACTGAAGCTTTCTTT	CASSSYRGQLTEAFF
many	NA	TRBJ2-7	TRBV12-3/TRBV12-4	TGTGCCAGCAGTGACGCAGGGGTCCACTACGAGCAGTACTTC	CASSDAGVHYEQYF
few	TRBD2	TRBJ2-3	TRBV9	TGTGCCAGCAGCGCGACTAGCGGGGGGGTGGCAGATACGCAGTATTTT	CASSATSGGVADTQYF
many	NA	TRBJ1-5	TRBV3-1	TGTGCCAGCAGCCCAAGTGTGAGCAGCAATCAGCCCCAGCATTTT	CASSPSVSSNQPQHF
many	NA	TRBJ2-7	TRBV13	TGTGCCAGCAGTTCACGGGGGCGGAGCTCCTACGAGCAGTACTTC	CASSSRGRSSYEQYF
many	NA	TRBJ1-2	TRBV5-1	TGCGCCAGCAGCTTAGGACAGACCTTCTATGGCTACACCTTC	CASSLGQTFYGYTF
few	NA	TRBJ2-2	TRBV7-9	TGTGCCAGCAGCTTAGGGTGGTGGACTTTGAACACCGGGGAGCTGTTTTTT	CASSLGWWTLNTGELFF
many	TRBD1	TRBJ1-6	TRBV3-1	TGTGCCAGCAGCCAAGATAGGAGACAGGGTTTTATCTTTGGCCGACCCCTCCACTTT	CASSQDRRQGFIFGRPLHF
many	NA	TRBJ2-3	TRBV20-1	TGCAGTGCGCCGTCAGGGAGGTTGACAGATACGCAGTATTTT	CSAPSGRLTDTQYF
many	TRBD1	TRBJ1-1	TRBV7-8	TGTGCCAGCAGCTTTAAGACAGGGACGGAAACTGAAGCTTTCTTT	CASSFKTGTETEAFF
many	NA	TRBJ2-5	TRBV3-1	TGTGCCAGCAGCCACGGACAGCTCCAAGAGACCCAGTACTTC	CASSHGQLQETQYF
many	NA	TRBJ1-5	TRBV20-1	TGCAGTGCTAGTAACTCAGAACATCAGCCCCAGCATTTT	CSASNSEHQPQHF
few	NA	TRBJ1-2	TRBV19	TGTGCCAGTAGTAAGGCAGGGATGGATGGCTACACCTTC	CASSKAGMDGYTF
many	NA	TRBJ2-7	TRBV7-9	TGTGCCAGCAGCTTAGGAGGGGCGGGCTACGAGCAGTACTTC	CASSLGGAGYEQYF
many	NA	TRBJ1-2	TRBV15	TGTGCCACCAGCAGAGATGGCCCCGGGAGGGTCTTTGTCTACACCTTC	CATSRDGPGRVFVYTF
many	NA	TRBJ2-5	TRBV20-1	TGCAGTGCCCAACCCGGGGGACGAGAGACCCAGTACTTC	CSAQPGGRETQYF
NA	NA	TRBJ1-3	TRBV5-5	TGTGCCAGCACTTTTTCGACAGGCTCTGGAAACACCATATATTTT	CASTFSTGSGNTIYF
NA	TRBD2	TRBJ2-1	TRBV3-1	TGTGCCAGCAGCCATCTAGCGGGGGGTCAGCAGTTCTTC	CASSHLAGGQQFF
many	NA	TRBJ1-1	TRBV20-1	TGCAGTGCAGGGGAGCGCCAGGACACTGAAGCTTTCTTT	CSAGERQDTEAFF
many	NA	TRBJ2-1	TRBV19	TGTGCCAGTAGTATGGGGCAGGGCCAAATCAATGAGCAGTTCTTC	CASSMGQGQINEQFF
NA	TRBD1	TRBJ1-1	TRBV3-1	TGTGCCAGCAGCCGGCTGGACAGGCCGAACACTGAAGCTTTCTTT	CASSRLDRPNTEAFF
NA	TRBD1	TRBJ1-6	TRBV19	TGTGCCAGTAGTGCGGACAGGGGGAATTCACCCCTCCACTTT	CASSADRGNSPLHF
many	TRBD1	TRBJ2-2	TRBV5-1	TGCGCCAGCAGCTCCGAGGGGACAGGGGGAACCGGGGAGCTGTTTTTT	CASSSEGTGGTGELFF
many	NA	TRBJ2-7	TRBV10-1	TGCGCCAGCAGTGAGATGGGGGGAGACGAGCAGTACTTC	CASSEMGGDEQYF
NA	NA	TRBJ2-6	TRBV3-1	TGTGCCAGCAGCCGTCAGGGGTCCGGGGCCAACGTCCTGACTTTC	CASSRQGSGANVLTF
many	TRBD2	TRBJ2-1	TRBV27	TGTGCCAGCAGTTTATTGAGGACTAGCGGGGGGCTCAATGAGCAGTTCTTC	CASSLLRTSGGLNEQFF
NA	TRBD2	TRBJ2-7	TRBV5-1	TGCGCCAGCAGCTGGACTAGCTCCTACGAGCAGTACTTC	CASSWTSSYEQYF
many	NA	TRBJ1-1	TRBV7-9	TGTGCCAGCAGCTTAAAGGGGCGGGGGGAAGCTTTCTTT	CASSLKGRGEAFF
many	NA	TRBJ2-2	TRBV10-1	TGCGCCAGCAGAGCAGGAGGTACCGGGGAGCTGTTTTTT	CASRAGGTGELFF
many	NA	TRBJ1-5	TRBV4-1	TGCGCCAGCAGCCAAAGCCACGGTAGCAATCAGCCCCAGCATTTT	CASSQSHGSNQPQHF
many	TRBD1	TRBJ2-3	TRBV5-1	TGCGCCAGCAGCGGGGGACAGTCTAGCACAGATACGCAGTATTTT	CASSGGQSSTDTQYF
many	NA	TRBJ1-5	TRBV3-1	TGTGCCAGCAGCCTCCAAAATAGCAATCAGCCCCAGCATTTT	CASSLQNSNQPQHF
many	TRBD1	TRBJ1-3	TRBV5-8	TGTGCCAGCAGCGGAGGACAGGGCTCTGGAAACACCATATATTTT	CASSGGQGSGNTIYF
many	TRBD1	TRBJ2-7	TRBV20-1	TGCAGTGCTCAGGGGGTACTCCAGGATGCTTCCTACGAGCAGTACTTC	CSAQGVLQDASYEQYF
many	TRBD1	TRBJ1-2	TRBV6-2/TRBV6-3	TGTGCCAGCAGTCCCAGGGGGCAATTCTCCGGCTACACCTTC	CASSPRGQFSGYTF
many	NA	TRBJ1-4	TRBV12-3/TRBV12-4	TGTGCCAGCAGTGACCGGGACCTGGAAGAGGAACTGTTTTTT	CASSDRDLEEELFF